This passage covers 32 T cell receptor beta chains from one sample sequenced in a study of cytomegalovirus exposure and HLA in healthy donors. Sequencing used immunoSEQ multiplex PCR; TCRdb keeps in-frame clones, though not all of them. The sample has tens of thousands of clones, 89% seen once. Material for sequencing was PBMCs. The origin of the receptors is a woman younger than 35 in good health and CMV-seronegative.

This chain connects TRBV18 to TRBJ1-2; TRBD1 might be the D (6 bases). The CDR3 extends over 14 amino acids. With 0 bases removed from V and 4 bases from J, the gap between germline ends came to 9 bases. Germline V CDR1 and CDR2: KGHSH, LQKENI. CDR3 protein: CASSPPNRAYGYTF. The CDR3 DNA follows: TGTGCCAGCTCACCACCGAACAGGGCCTATGGCTACACCTTC.

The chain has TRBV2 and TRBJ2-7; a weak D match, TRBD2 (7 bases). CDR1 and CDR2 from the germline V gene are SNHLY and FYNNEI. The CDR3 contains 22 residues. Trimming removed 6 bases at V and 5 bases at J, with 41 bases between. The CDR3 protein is CASSLGRAGALLVREFSHEQYF. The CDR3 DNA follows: TGTGCCAGCAGCCTTGGTAGGGCAGGGGCCTTACTCGTGCGGGAGTTTTCCCACGAGCAGTACTTC.

CDR3 bases: TGTGCCAGCAGTGACAGGGTGGCCTACAATGAGCAGTTCTTC. Protein product: CASSDRVAYNEQFF. The J gene is TRBJ2-1, the V gene TRBV25-1, with D possibly being TRBD1 (5 bases). The CDR3 is 14 residues long. Germline values: CDR1 MGHDK, CDR2 SYGVNS. Trimming took 3 bases from V and 2 from J, leaving 8 bases between them.

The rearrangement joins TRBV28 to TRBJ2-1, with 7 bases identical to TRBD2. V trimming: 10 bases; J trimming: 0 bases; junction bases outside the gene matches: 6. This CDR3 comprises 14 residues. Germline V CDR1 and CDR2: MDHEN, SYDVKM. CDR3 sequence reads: CAIMGGSSYNEQFF. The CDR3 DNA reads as TGTGCCATCATGGGAGGGAGCTCCTACAATGAGCAGTTCTTC.

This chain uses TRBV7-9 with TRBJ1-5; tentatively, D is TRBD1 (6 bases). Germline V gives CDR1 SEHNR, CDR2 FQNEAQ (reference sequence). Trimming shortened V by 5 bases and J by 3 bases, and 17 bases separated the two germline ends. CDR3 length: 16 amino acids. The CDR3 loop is CASSPSGGQDNQPQHF. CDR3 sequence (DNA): TGTGCCAGCAGCCCTTCGGGGGGGCAAGACAATCAGCCCCAGCATTTT.

The CDR3 protein is CASSLSMGRGPYEQYF. CDR3 DNA sequence: TGTGCCAGCAGCTTATCTATGGGGCGGGGGCCGTACGAGCAGTACTTC. The chain recombines TRBV7-9 with TRBJ2-7, with a possible D match to TRBD2 (7 bases). The CDR3 is 16 residues long. The V end was cut by 2 bases, the J end by 4 bases, with 18 bases between. Germline V CDR1 and CDR2: SEHNR, FQNEAQ (reference sequence).

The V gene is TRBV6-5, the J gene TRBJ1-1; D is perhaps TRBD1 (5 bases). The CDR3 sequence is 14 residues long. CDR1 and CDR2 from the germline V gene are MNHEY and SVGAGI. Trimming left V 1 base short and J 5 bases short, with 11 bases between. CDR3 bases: TGTGCCAGCAGTTACTTTTCGGGGGGGACTGAAGCTTTCTTT. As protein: CASSYFSGGTEAFF.

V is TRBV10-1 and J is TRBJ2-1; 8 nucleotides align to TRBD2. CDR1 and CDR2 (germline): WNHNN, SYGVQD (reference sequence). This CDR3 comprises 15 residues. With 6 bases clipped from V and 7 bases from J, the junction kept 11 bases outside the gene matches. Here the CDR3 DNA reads TGCGCCAGCAGCACCGGACTAGCATCCCAGAATGAGCAGTTCTTC. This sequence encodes CASSTGLASQNEQFF.

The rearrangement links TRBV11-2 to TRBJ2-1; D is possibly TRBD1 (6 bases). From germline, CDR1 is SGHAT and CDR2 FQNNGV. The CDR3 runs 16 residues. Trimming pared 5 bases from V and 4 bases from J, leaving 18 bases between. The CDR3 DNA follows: TGTGCCAGCAGCACCAGACAGGAGCTAAATTACAATGAGCAGTTCTTC. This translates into CASSTRQELNYNEQFF. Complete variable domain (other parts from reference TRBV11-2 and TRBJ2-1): EAGVAQSPRYKIIEKRQSVAFWCNPISGHATLYWYQQILGQGPKLLIQFQNNGVVDDSQLPKDRFSAERLKGVDSTLKIQPAKLEDSAVYLCASSTRQELNYNEQFFGPGTRLTVL.

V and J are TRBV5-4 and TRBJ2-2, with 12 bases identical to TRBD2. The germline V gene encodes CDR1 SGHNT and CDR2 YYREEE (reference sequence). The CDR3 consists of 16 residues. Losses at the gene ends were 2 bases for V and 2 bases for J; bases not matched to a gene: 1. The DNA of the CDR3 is TGTGCCAGCAGCTTTGGACTAGCGGGAAACACCGGGGAGCTGTTTTTT. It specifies CASSFGLAGNTGELFF.

The CDR3: CASSLGTSDSPLHF. In DNA form, the CDR3 reads TGTGCCAGCAGTCTGGGGACATCGGATTCACCCCTCCACTTT. This chain uses TRBV28 with TRBJ1-6; TRBD1 is a possible D gene (6 bases). Germline CDR1 reads MDHEN; CDR2 reads SYDVKM. CDR3 size: 14 residues. Trimming removed 5 bases from V and 8 bases from J, with 13 bases in between.

CDR3 bases: TGTGCCAGCAGTGTTCGGGCTAACTATGGCTACACCTTC. Translated: CASSVRANYGYTF. This sequence joins TRBV5-8 and TRBJ1-2; D is unclear. CDR1 and CDR2 (germline): SGHTS, YDEGEE. V lost 5 bases and J lost 0, with 8 bases in between. CDR3 length: 13 amino acids.

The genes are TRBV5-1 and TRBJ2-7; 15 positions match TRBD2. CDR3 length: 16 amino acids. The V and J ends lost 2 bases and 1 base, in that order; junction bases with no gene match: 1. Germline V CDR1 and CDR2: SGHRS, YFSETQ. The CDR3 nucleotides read TGCGCCAGCAGCTTTGGGACTAGCGGGAGGTCCTACGAGCAGTACTTC. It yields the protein CASSFGTSGRSYEQYF.

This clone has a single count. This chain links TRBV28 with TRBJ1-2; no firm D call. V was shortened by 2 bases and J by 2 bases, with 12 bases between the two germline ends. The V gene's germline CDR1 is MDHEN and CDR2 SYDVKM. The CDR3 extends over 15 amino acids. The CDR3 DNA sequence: TGTGCCAGCAGTTTACGAGGACTACTGAACTATGGCTACACCTTC. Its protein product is CASSLRGLLNYGYTF.

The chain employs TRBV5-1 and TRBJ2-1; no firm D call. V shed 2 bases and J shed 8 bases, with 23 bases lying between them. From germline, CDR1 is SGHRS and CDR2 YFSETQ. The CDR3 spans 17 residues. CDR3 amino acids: CASSFTIRLYPPYEQFF. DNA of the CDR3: TGCGCCAGCAGCTTCACTATTCGACTCTACCCCCCCTATGAGCAGTTCTTC.

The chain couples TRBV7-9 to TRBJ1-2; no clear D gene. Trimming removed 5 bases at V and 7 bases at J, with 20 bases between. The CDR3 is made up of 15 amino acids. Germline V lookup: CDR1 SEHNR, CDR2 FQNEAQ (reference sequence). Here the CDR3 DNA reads TGTGCCAGCAGCCAGCCCGGCAGGCGGGCAGGTGGCTACACCTTC. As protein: CASSQPGRRAGGYTF. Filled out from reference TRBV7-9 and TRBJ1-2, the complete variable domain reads DTGVSQNPRHKITKRGQNVTFRCDPISEHNRLYWYRQTLGQGPEFLTYFQNEAQLEKSRLLSDRFSAERPKGSFSTLEIQRTEQGDSAMYLCASSQPGRRAGGYTFGSGTRLTVV.

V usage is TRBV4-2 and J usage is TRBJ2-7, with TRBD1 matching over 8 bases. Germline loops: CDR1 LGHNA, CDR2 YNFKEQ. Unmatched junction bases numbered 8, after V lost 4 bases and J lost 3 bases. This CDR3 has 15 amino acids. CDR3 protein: CASSPGRQGNYEQYF. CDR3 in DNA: TGTGCCAGCAGCCCAGGTCGACAGGGGAACTACGAGCAGTACTTC.

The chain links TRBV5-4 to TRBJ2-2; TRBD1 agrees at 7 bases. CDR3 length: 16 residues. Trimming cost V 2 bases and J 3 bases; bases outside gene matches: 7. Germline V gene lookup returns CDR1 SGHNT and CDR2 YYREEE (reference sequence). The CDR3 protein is CASSFRGQAHTGELFF. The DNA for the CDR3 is TGTGCCAGCAGCTTTAGAGGACAGGCGCACACCGGGGAGCTGTTTTTT.

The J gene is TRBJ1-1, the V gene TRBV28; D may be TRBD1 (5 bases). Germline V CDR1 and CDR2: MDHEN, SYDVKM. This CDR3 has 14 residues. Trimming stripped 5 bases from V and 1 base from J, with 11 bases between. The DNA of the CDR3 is TGTGCCAGCAGTAACCCGGGGGGGAACACTGAAGCTTTCTTT. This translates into CASSNPGGNTEAFF.

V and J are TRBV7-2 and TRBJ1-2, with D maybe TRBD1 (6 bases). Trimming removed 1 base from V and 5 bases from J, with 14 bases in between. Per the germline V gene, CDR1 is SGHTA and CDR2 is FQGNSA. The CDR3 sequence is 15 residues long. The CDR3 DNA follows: TGTGCCAGCAGCTTAGACAGGGCAGAGGTGTATGGCTACACCTTC. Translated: CASSLDRAEVYGYTF.

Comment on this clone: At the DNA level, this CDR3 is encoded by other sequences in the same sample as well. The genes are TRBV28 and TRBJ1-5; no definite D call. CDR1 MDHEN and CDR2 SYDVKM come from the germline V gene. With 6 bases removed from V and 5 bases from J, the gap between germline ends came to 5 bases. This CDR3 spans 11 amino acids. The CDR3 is CASSSYQPQHF. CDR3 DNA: TGTGCCAGCAGCAGTTATCAGCCCCAGCATTTT.

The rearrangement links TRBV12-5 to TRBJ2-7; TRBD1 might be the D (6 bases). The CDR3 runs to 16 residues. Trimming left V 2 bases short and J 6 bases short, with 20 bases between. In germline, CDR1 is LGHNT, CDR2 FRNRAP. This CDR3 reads CASGLSYRVNHCEQYF. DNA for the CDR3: TGTGCTAGTGGTTTGTCTTACAGGGTTAATCATTGCGAGCAGTACTTC.

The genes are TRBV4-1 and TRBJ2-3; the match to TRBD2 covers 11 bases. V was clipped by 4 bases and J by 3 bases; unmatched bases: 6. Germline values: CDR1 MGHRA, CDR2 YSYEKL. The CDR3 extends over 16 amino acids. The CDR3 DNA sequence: TGCGCCAGCAGCCCGGGGACTAGCGGACCAACAGATACGCAGTATTTT. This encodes CASSPGTSGPTDTQYF.

Written as DNA, the CDR3 is TGTGCCAGTAGTATTCGGACAGCAATTGAAGCTTTCTTT. It specifies CASSIRTAIEAFF. The V gene is TRBV19, the J gene TRBJ1-1; D may be TRBD1 (6 bases). From germline, CDR1 is LNHDA and CDR2 SQIVND (reference sequence). Trimming shortened V by 3 bases and J by 7 bases, and 12 bases separated the two germline ends. This CDR3 spans 13 amino acids.

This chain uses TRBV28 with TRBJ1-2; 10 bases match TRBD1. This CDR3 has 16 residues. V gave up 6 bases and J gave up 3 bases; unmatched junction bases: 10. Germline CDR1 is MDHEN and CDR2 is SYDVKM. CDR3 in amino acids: CASSPTDGTGDYGYTF. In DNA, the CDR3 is TGTGCCAGCAGCCCGACTGATGGGACAGGGGACTATGGCTACACCTTC.

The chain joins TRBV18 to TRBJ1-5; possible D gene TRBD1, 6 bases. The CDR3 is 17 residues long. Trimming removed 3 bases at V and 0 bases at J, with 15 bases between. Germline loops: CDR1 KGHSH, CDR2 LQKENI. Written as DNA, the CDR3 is TGTGCCAGCTCACCCAATAGCGCGGGGGCTAGCAATCAGCCCCAGCATTTT. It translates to CASSPNSAGASNQPQHF. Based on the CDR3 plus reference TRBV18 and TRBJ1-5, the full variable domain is NAGVMQNPRHLVRRRGQEARLRCSPMKGHSHVYWYRQLPEEGLKFMVYLQKENIIDESGMPKERFSAEFPKEGPSILRIQQVVRGDSAAYFCASSPNSAGASNQPQHFGDGTRLSIL.

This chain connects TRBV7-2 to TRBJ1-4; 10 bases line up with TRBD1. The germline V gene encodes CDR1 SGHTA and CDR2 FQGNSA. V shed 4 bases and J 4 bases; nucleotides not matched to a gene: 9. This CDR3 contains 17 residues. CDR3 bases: TGTGCCAGCAGCTCCCGGGACAGGGGTTGGGGTAATGAAAAACTGTTTTTT. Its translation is CASSSRDRGWGNEKLFF. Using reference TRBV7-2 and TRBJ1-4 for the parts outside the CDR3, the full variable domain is GAGVSQSPSNKVTEKGKDVELRCDPISGHTALYWYRQSLGQGLEFLIYFQGNSAPDKSGLPSDRFSAERTGGSVSTLTIQRTQQEDSAVYLCASSSRDRGWGNEKLFFGSGTQLSVL.

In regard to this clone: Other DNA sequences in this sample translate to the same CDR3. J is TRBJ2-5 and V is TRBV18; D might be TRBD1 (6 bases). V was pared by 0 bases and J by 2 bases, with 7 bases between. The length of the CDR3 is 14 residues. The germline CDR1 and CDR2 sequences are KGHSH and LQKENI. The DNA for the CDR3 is TGTGCCAGCTCACCACCCGACAGGCAAGAGACCCAGTACTTC. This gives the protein CASSPPDRQETQYF.

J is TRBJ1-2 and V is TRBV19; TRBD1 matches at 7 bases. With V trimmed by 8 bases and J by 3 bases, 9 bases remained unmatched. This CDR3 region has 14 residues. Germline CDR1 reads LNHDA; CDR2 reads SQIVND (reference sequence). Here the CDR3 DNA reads TGTGCCAGTTACAGGGGCGGGAACTACTATGGCTACACCTTC. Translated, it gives CASYRGGNYYGYTF.

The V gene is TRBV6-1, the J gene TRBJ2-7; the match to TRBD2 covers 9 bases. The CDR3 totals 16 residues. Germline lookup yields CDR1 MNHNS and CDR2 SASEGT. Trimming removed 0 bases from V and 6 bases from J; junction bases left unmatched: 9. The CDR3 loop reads CASSEASSGIIVEQYF. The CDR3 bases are TGTGCCAGCAGTGAAGCCTCTAGCGGGATCATCGTCGAGCAGTACTTC.

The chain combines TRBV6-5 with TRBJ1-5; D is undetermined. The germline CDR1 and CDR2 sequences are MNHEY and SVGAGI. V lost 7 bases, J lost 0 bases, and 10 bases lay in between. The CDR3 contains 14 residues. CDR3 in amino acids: CASINSNSNQPQHF. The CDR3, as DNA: TGTGCCAGCATCAACAGTAATAGCAATCAGCCCCAGCATTTT.

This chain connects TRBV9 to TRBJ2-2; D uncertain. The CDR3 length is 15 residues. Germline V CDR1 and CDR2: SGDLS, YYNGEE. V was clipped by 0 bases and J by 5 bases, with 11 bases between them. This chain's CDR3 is CASSVVPHGTGELFF. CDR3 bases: TGTGCCAGCAGCGTAGTCCCCCACGGGACCGGGGAGCTGTTTTTT.